The sample holds many counts of the clone carrying this TCR beta chain. Its matching antigen is unknown. With duration under 3 months, ophthalmopathy was active: Clinical Activity Score at least 3, NOSPECS at least 4. The data were obtained in a study of T cells in Graves' hyperthyroidism and ophthalmopathy. Study-wide results and caveats: The model's output predicted ophthalmopathy at a median of roughly 6 months prior to onset.

CDR1 is KGHDR and CDR2 is SFDVKD in the germline V gene. Trimming removed 4 bases at V and 3 bases at J, with 18 bases between. The CDR3 loop spans 16 amino acids. TCR beta CDR3 sequences were amplified from RNA transcripts. Researchers ran a first-round RT-PCR on the TCR CDR3 using the HTBI primer set. From the multiplex PCR reads, TCRdb called clonotypes with MiXCR, one entry per CDR3 protein. The sample holds approximately 620,000 distinct CDR3 sequences; roughly 16% are singletons and the top ten take 3% to 4%. The J gene is TRBJ2-7, the V gene TRBV24-1; the D call may be TRBD1 or TRBD2 (5 bases each). Material: blood. The source of this sequence is a woman in her thirties or forties with Graves' ophthalmopathy. CDR3 amino acids: CATSEDPRDLNYEQYF. The CDR3 DNA is TGTGCCACCAGTGAAGACCCCCGGGACCTAAACTACGAGCAGTACTTC.